The next 8 T cell receptor beta chains were all read from a single sample in a study of T cell clones after liver transplantation. TCRdb's table, derived via immunoSEQ multiplex PCR, lists solely in-frame clones and lacks some. The sample lists roughly 60,000 clones; about 71% were seen once. Source: CD4+ T cells from blood, taken at the approximately 15-month timepoint. The receptors here all came from a human patient who received a liver transplant. Some T cells may be supplied by the graft donor.

The rearrangement uses TRBV18 and TRBJ1-4; D remains ambiguous. Germline CDR1 is KGHSH and CDR2 is LQKENI. This CDR3 comprises 14 residues. The V end was cut by 1 base, the J end by 8 bases, with 11 bases between. The CDR3 is CASSPRGVEEKLFF. CDR3 coding DNA: TGTGCCAGCTCACCACGGGGAGTTGAGGAAAAACTGTTTTTT.

This clone came up a few times. The chain uses TRBV7-9 and TRBJ2-2; D is possibly TRBD1 (6 bases). Trimming shortened V by 0 bases and J by 1 base, and 9 bases separated the two germline ends. Germline V gene sequence: CDR1 SEHNR, CDR2 FQNEAQ (reference sequence). The CDR3 has 16 residues. CDR3 in amino acids: CASSLAGARNTGELFF. The CDR3, as DNA: TGTGCCAGCAGCTTAGCGGGGGCTAGGAACACCGGGGAGCTGTTTTTT.

This clone was counted only a few times. This chain joins TRBV11-2 and TRBJ2-1; D is perhaps TRBD2 (5 bases). Germline V gene lookup returns CDR1 SGHAT and CDR2 FQNNGV. CDR3 length: 12 residues. V lost 1 base and J lost 10, with 8 bases in between. This CDR3 reads CASSLAGNEQFF. As DNA, the CDR3 is TGTGCCAGCAGCTTAGCGGGGAACGAGCAGTTCTTC.

Only a few counts were recorded for this clone. Relative to the germline gene, one junction end is altered; a read error may explain this. The chain has TRBV7-7 and TRBJ2-1, with 9 nucleotides matching TRBD1. The germline CDR1 and CDR2 sequences are SSHAT and FNYEAQ (reference sequence). CDR3 size: 15 residues. The CDR3, as DNA: TGTGCTAGCAGCCGGGACAGGGACGGCTACAATGAGCAGTTCTTC. It yields the protein CASSRDRDGYNEQFF.

The chain recombines TRBV5-1 with TRBJ2-3, with a weak D call TRBD1 (7 bases). The CDR3 runs 21 residues. Per the germline V gene, CDR1 is SGHRS and CDR2 is YFSETQ. V lost 4 bases and J 2 bases, leaving 32 bases between the germline ends. CDR3 amino acids: CASSNPRADGPQGGYTDTQYF. Written as DNA, the CDR3 is TGCGCCAGCAGCAACCCCCGGGCAGACGGGCCCCAGGGGGGCTACACAGATACGCAGTATTTT.

This clone was detected a few times. The chain joins TRBV19 to TRBJ1-1, with D possibly TRBD1 on 5 matching bases. The CDR3 consists of 13 residues. The germline CDR1 and CDR2 sequences are LNHDA and SQIVND (reference sequence). Trimming removed 11 bases from V and 1 base from J, with 14 bases in between. DNA of the CDR3: TGTGCCTCCCGGGACTCTCCGAACACTGAAGCTTTCTTT. Its protein is CASRDSPNTEAFF. Drawing the rest from reference TRBV19 and TRBJ1-1, the complete variable domain is DGGITQSPKYLFRKEGQNVTLSCEQNLNHDAMYWYRQDPGQGLRLIYYSQIVNDFQKGDIAEGYSVSREKKESFPLTVTSAQKNPTAFYLCASRDSPNTEAFFGQGTRLTVV.

V gene TRBV7-9 combines with J gene TRBJ2-5; D unclear. V shed 5 bases and J shed 3 bases, with 16 bases lying between them. Germline V CDR1 and CDR2: SEHNR, FQNEAQ (reference sequence). CDR3 length equals 15 residues. This CDR3 reads CASSPVGSKKETQYF. CDR3 coding DNA: TGTGCCAGCAGCCCGGTGGGCTCAAAAAAAGAGACCCAGTACTTC. The whole variable domain, remainder taken from reference TRBV7-9 and TRBJ2-5, is DTGVSQNPRHKITKRGQNVTFRCDPISEHNRLYWYRQTLGQGPEFLTYFQNEAQLEKSRLLSDRFSAERPKGSFSTLEIQRTEQGDSAMYLCASSPVGSKKETQYFGPGTRLLVL.

The chain uses TRBV6-1 and TRBJ1-2, with TRBD1 matching over 9 bases. V was clipped by 4 bases and J by 4 bases; unmatched bases: 7. This CDR3 contains 15 residues. Germline V gene data show CDR1 as MNHNS and CDR2 as SASEGT. CDR3 DNA sequence: TGTGCCAGCAGTGCGCCCGGGACAGGGAGCTATGGCTACACCTTC. Translating gives CASSAPGTGSYGYTF.